The clone carrying this TCR beta chain showed up many times. The antigen is not known. Any patient presenting with uncontrolled infection, other autoimmune disease, pregnancy or lactation was left out. The diagnoses drew upon clinical symptoms, serum thyroxine and TRAb, thyroid ultrasound and orbital computed tomography. This CDR3 comprises 14 residues. Germline V gene sequence: CDR1 ENHRY, CDR2 SYGVKD. The trim removed 0 bases at V and 6 bases at J, leaving 3 bases unmatched. The source of the sample is a study of T cells in Graves' hyperthyroidism and ophthalmopathy. Study results and caveats: Blood also contained most expanded thyroid clonotypes above 0.001. A model of 13 V-J features distinguished ophthalmopathy from stable hyperthyroidism.

TCR beta CDR3 regions were amplified from RNA transcripts. The primer set for the first-round RT-PCR of the TCR CDR3 was HTBI. TCRdb itself ran the multiplex PCR reads through MiXCR, one entry per CDR3 protein. The profile shows more than 500,000 distinct CDR3 sequences, just over 45% of them singletons. The gene calls are TRBV10-3 and TRBJ1-2, with 8 bases lining up with TRBD1. Sequences were obtained from peripheral blood or thyroid tissue (not recorded which). The sequence was collected from an adult woman with Graves' disease, either hyperthyroidism or ophthalmopathy (not recorded which). CDR3 residues: CAISESDRGHGYTF. DNA for the CDR3: TGTGCCATCAGTGAGTCTGACAGGGGACATGGCTACACCTTC.